The source of this T cell receptor (beta chain) is a study of a mutant IDH1 vaccine in newly diagnosed glioma. Study at large: Vaccination began 4-6 weeks post radiotherapy alone, or with temozolomide cycles. Treated individuals were roughly 62% male and roughly 40% female, averaging approximately 40 years of age.

The germline gives CDR1 MGHDK, CDR2 SYGVNS. This CDR3 has 14 residues. Trimming removed 1 base at V and 6 bases at J, with 12 bases between. TCRdb's copy holds only in-frame clones and misses some; the assay was immunoSEQ multiplex PCR. The sample comprises some 40,000 clones, 75% of which are singletons, and about 10% rests with the top ten. Stated time point: week 47, end of study. Alongside topical imiquimod, each dose of vaccine comprised 300 ug of mutant IDH1 20-mer peptide. This clone has more than one count but fewer than ten. Antigen: not known. The clonotype was recovered from a man between 40 and 49 years old with glioma. The sample consisted of PBMCs, taken from a glioma patient whose treatment included an IDH1 peptide vaccine. The chain is built from TRBV25-1 and TRBJ1-1, with D uncertain. The CDR3 sequence: CASSESIGNPEAFF. CDR3 DNA sequence: TGTGCCAGCAGTGAATCTATCGGCAACCCTGAAGCTTTCTTT.